The 21 T cell receptor beta chains below were found in one sample sequenced in a study of blood T cell repertoires in COVID-19 (dated by TCRdb to about 2020). Preparation of the library involved the immunoSEQ multiplex PCR assay. Imported from immuneACCESS, the table was reduced by TCRdb to in-frame sequences with V and J called. These copies leave out some clones; in studies compared against another copy, an unresolved V gene accounts for under half, and the cause of the remainder is not known. Recorded for this sample are around 280,000 clones; approximately 90% of them occurred a single time. 2% to 2.5% of the sample goes to the ten largest clones. What was sequenced was peripheral blood. These receptors came from a woman aged 45-59 years who had recovered from COVID-19.

The genes are TRBV19 and TRBJ2-5; weak D call: TRBD2 (5 bases). Germline CDR1 is LNHDA and CDR2 is SQIVND (reference sequence). The ends were cut back, 4 bases at V and 0 bases at J, with 12 bases in the middle. The CDR3 loop spans 15 amino acids. This CDR3 reads CASSTAGWYQETQYF. The DNA for the CDR3 is TGTGCCAGTAGTACCGCGGGCTGGTACCAAGAGACCCAGTACTTC.

The chain has TRBV5-1 and TRBJ1-1; no clear D. CDR1 SGHRS and CDR2 YFSETQ come from the germline V gene. V gave up 0 bases and J gave up 5 bases, with 17 bases separating them. The CDR3 covers 16 residues. CDR3: CASSLANRGRWTEAFF. CDR3 DNA sequence: TGCGCCAGCAGCTTGGCCAACCGGGGAAGGTGGACTGAAGCTTTCTTT.

This clone has at least ten counts. The sample has other DNA sequences that encode this CDR3 too. The rearrangement links TRBV9 to TRBJ1-2; D remains ambiguous. Trimming took 0 bases from V and 6 from J, leaving 15 bases between them. The CDR3 contains 15 residues. CDR1 is SGDLS, CDR2 YYNGEE, per germline. The CDR3: CASSVEAQEEHGYTF. CDR3 DNA: TGTGCCAGCAGCGTAGAGGCGCAGGAGGAGCATGGCTACACCTTC.

DNA for the CDR3: TGTGCCAGTAGTGTCAAACCGGGACAGGTTTACACTGAAGCTTTCTTT. Encoded protein: CASSVKPGQVYTEAFF. This chain joins TRBV19 and TRBJ1-1; the match to TRBD1 covers 8 bases. Germline assignment: CDR1 LNHDA and CDR2 SQIVND (reference sequence). This CDR3 is 16 amino acids long. Losses at the gene ends were 5 bases for V and 3 bases for J; bases not matched to a gene: 11.

This chain connects TRBV9 to TRBJ2-1, with 11 bases aligning to TRBD2. J lost 5 bases, V lost 2 bases, and 3 bases had no gene match. The CDR3 runs 15 residues. Germline assignment: CDR1 SGDLS and CDR2 YYNGEE. The CDR3 loop reads CASSVTSGGNNEQFF. CDR3 coding DNA: TGTGCCAGCAGCGTTACTAGCGGGGGTAACAATGAGCAGTTCTTC.

The chain has TRBV2 and TRBJ1-1; a weak D match, TRBD1 (5 bases). Germline assignment: CDR1 SNHLY and CDR2 FYNNEI. CDR3 length equals 16 residues. V dropped 4 bases and J dropped 0 bases, with 15 bases sitting between them. CDR3 nucleotides: TGTGCCAGCAGTGTCGTGACAGACCTCATGAACACTGAAGCTTTCTTT. This encodes CASSVVTDLMNTEAFF.

This chain joins TRBV3-1 (or the pseudogene TRBV3-2) and TRBJ2-1, with 8 bases that match TRBD2. The V segment lost 6 bases and the J segment 8 bases; nucleotides outside the gene matches: 12. Germline V CDR1 and CDR2: LGHDT, YNNKEL (reference sequence). The CDR3 is made up of 15 amino acids. DNA for the CDR3: TGTGCCAGCAGTCAGAGGGGACTAGGCCGAGATGAGCAGTTCTTC. It specifies CASSQRGLGRDEQFF.

This chain uses TRBV5-1 with TRBJ1-2, with D perhaps matching TRBD1 (5 bases). CDR3 size: 21 residues. V was pared by 1 base and J by 4 bases, with 32 bases between. In germline, CDR1 is SGHRS, CDR2 YFSETQ. CDR3 region: CASSLRRVSGSVSRTLYGYTF. The CDR3 DNA reads as TGCGCCAGCAGCTTGCGCAGGGTAAGCGGGTCTGTCAGTCGTACACTCTATGGCTACACCTTC.

The J gene is TRBJ1-5, the V gene TRBV7-9; 7 bases match TRBD1. The CDR3 has 16 residues. Trimming at V came to 3 bases and at J to 5 bases, leaving 10 bases not matched to a gene. Per the germline V gene, CDR1 is SEHNR and CDR2 is FQNEAQ (reference sequence). DNA for the CDR3: TGTGCCAGCAGCTTTTCAGGGGGACAAGGAGATCAGCCCCAGCATTTT. Its protein is CASSFSGGQGDQPQHF.

This chain joins TRBV5-1 and TRBJ2-7, with TRBD1 identical over 7 bases. Germline CDR1 SGHRS, CDR2 YFSETQ. The CDR3 spans 15 residues. The ends lost 5 bases at V and 5 bases at J; junction bases unmatched: 13. The CDR3: CASRPKTGLIDEQYF. The CDR3 region has the DNA TGCGCCAGCAGACCTAAGACAGGGTTAATCGACGAGCAGTACTTC.

This sequence joins TRBV11-2 and TRBJ2-1; D might be TRBD2 (6 bases). With 1 base removed from V and 8 bases from J, the gap between germline ends came to 18 bases. Germline CDR1 SGHAT, CDR2 FQNNGV. The CDR3 contains 16 residues. This chain's CDR3 is CASSLGPAGWGDEQFF. DNA of the CDR3: TGTGCCAGCAGCTTAGGGCCCGCGGGTTGGGGGGATGAGCAGTTCTTC.

The chain joins TRBV5-1 to TRBJ1-1; no reliable D call. The CDR3 is 15 residues long. Trimming left V 4 bases short and J 0 bases short, with 13 bases between. Germline CDR1 and CDR2: SGHRS and YFSETQ. CDR3 nucleotide sequence: TGCGCCAGCAGCCTCTTAGGGAGAATGAACACTGAAGCTTTCTTT. Encoded protein: CASSLLGRMNTEAFF. The full variable domain, rest sourced from reference TRBV5-1 and TRBJ1-1, is KAGVTQTPRYLIKTRGQQVTLSCSPISGHRSVSWYQQTPGQGLQFLFEYFSETQRNKGNFPGRFSGRQFSNSRSEMNVSTLELGDSALYLCASSLLGRMNTEAFFGQGTRLTVV.

This clone has at least ten counts. This chain connects TRBV6-5 to TRBJ2-7, with a possible D match to TRBD1 (7 bases). Germline CDR1 is MNHEY and CDR2 is SVGAGI. The CDR3 extends over 15 amino acids. V was clipped by 0 bases and J by 3 bases, with 12 bases between them. The CDR3 DNA is TGTGCCAGCAGTTACTCGCCGCAGGGGGGCTACGAGCAGTACTTC. Translated, it gives CASSYSPQGGYEQYF.

J is TRBJ2-2 and V is TRBV3-1 (or the pseudogene TRBV3-2); maybe TRBD2 (5 bases). Trimming removed 4 bases from V and 7 bases from J, with 10 bases in between. CDR3 size: 13 residues. Germline-derived CDR1 and CDR2 are LGHDT and YNNKEL (reference sequence). CDR3 region: CASSRKGVGELFF. The CDR3 DNA follows: TGTGCCAGCAGCCGCAAGGGAGTCGGGGAGCTGTTTTTT.

This clone was recorded a few times. The chain is built from TRBV10-1 and TRBJ2-1; 11 bases match TRBD1. V lost 6 bases, J lost 15 bases, and 10 bases stayed unmatched. Germline CDR1 and CDR2: WNHNN and SYGVQD (reference sequence). The CDR3 totals 13 residues. The DNA for the CDR3 is TGCGCCAGCAGCACACCGGGACAGGGGGAACTGTTCTTC. The encoded protein is CASSTPGQGELFF.

The chain has TRBV7-2 and TRBJ2-5, with 8 bases aligning to TRBD1. CDR3 length: 15 amino acids. Losses at the gene ends were 4 bases for V and 2 bases for J; bases not matched to a gene: 6. The germline V gene encodes CDR1 SGHTA and CDR2 FQGNSA. CDR3 sequence (DNA): TGTGCCAGCAGCTCTGGACAGGGACAGCAAGAGACCCAGTACTTC. Its protein product is CASSSGQGQQETQYF.

This sequence joins TRBV5-4 and TRBJ2-7; 8 nucleotides match TRBD2. The germline CDR1 and CDR2 sequences are SGHNT and YYREEE (reference sequence). The junction had 7 bases not matched to a gene; V was cut back by 5 bases and J by 0 bases. This CDR3 has 15 residues. The CDR3 loop reads CASSHRAGVSYEQYF. In DNA, the CDR3 is TGTGCCAGCAGTCATCGAGCGGGAGTCTCCTACGAGCAGTACTTC.

This sequence joins TRBV4-2 and TRBJ1-2, with 9 nucleotides matching TRBD1. The CDR3 spans 17 residues. The germline V gene has CDR1 LGHNA and CDR2 YNFKEQ. V gave up 4 bases and J gave up 7 bases; unmatched junction bases: 16. The CDR3: CASSPSRDRVGRSGYTF. The CDR3 DNA reads as TGTGCCAGCAGCCCGTCCCGGGACAGGGTAGGGCGGAGTGGCTACACCTTC.

The gene calls are TRBV6-5 and TRBJ2-6; 8 bases line up with TRBD1. V was pared by 10 bases and J by 3 bases, with 5 bases of the junction left unmatched. This CDR3 is built from 14 residues. The V gene's germline CDR1 is MNHEY and CDR2 SVGAGI. The CDR3 nucleotides are TGTGCCACAGCGACAGGGGTTGGGGCCAACGTCCTGACTTTC. Translated, it gives CATATGVGANVLTF.

This clone occurred a few times. The V and J genes are TRBV6-5 and TRBJ2-2; tentatively, D is TRBD1 (6 bases). The CDR3 runs 15 residues. Between the trimmed V and J ends, which lost 0 bases and 8 bases, there was a span of 13 bases. The germline V gene encodes CDR1 MNHEY and CDR2 SVGAGI. The CDR3 reads CASSYSLLDRGELFF. DNA of the CDR3: TGTGCCAGCAGTTACTCGCTCCTTGACAGGGGGGAGCTGTTTTTT.

The chain employs TRBV4-1 and TRBJ2-7; 10 nucleotides match TRBD2. Germline V gene sequence: CDR1 MGHRA, CDR2 YSYEKL. Trimming removed 1 base from V and 3 bases from J; junction bases left unmatched: 9. This CDR3 spans 17 amino acids. The CDR3 sequence is CASSQVWVASGGYEQYF. The CDR3 DNA reads as TGCGCCAGCAGCCAAGTCTGGGTAGCTAGCGGGGGCTACGAGCAGTACTTC.